A single sample is the source of the 3 T cell receptor beta chains below, sequenced in a study of T cell repertoires in cytomegalovirus infection. TCRdb passed the reads through MiXCR, listing each CDR3 protein once. The sample holds 150,000 to 190,000 distinct CDR3 sequences; about 20% are singletons and the top ten take approximately 9.9%. The sequenced material came from PBMCs. These receptors came from a human donor in good health (CMV status not recorded). Some clones in this sample may be carry-over from other donors' samples.

The J gene is TRBJ1-6, the V gene TRBV28, with 10 positions matching TRBD1. The germline V gene encodes CDR1 MDHEN and CDR2 SYDVKM. V lost 6 bases, J lost 4 bases, and 9 bases stayed unmatched. The CDR3 spans 17 residues. As DNA, the CDR3 is TGTGCCAGCAGGGATGCGGACAGGGGGAGTTATAATTCACCCCTCCACTTT. Its translation is CASRDADRGSYNSPLHF. Full variable domain (remainder filled in from reference TRBV28 and TRBJ1-6): DVKVTQSSRYLVKRTGEKVFLECVQDMDHENMFWYRQDPGLGLRLIYFSYDVKMKEKGDIPEGYSVSREKKERFSLILESASTNQTSMYLCASRDADRGSYNSPLHFGNGTRLTVT.

At least ten counts were recorded for this clonotype. This sequence joins TRBV7-2 and TRBJ2-3, with D possibly being TRBD1 (6 bases). The CDR3 consists of 17 residues. CDR1 is SGHTA and CDR2 is FQGNSA in the germline V gene. V dropped 5 bases and J dropped 2 bases, with 20 bases sitting between them. The CDR3 sequence: CASSPRGGQSLTDTQYF. CDR3 bases: TGTGCCAGCAGCCCAAGGGGTGGACAGTCGCTCACAGATACGCAGTATTTT.

This clonotype was seen only a few times. The chain joins TRBV28 to TRBJ1-5, with D possibly matching TRBD1 (6 bases). CDR1 is MDHEN and CDR2 is SYDVKM in the germline V gene. V lost 7 bases and J 6 bases, leaving 16 bases between the germline ends. The CDR3 has 14 residues. CDR3 DNA sequence: TGTGCCAGCAAAACTGCGGGGGGCGGTCAGCCCCAGCATTTT. Translated, it gives CASKTAGGGQPQHF.